This T cell receptor (beta chain) appears in the sequencing data of a study of CD8 T cells in Susac syndrome. This CDR3 is 14 amino acids long. Germline V gene lookup returns CDR1 LGHDT and CDR2 YNNKEL (reference sequence). V lost 3 bases, J lost 8 bases, and 16 bases lay in between. After extraction with the RNeasy kit, about 0.5 to 1 ug of the RNA was reverse transcribed using random hexamers. In TCRdb, the immunoSEQ multiplex PCR reads were re-called with MiXCR into one record per CDR3 protein. The repertoire holds 100,000 to 150,000 distinct CDR3 sequences, with 85% to 95% as singletons. Sequenced input: CD8+ T cells from PBMCs. The chain employs TRBV3-1 and TRBJ1-2; D uncertain. This clonotype originated in a human donor with multiple sclerosis. The CDR3 sequence is CASSHHRTARGYTF. Here the CDR3 DNA reads TGTGCCAGCAGCCATCACCGGACCGCGCGGGGCTACACCTTC.